The entry that follows covers one T cell receptor beta chain sequence. These data are taken from a study of control samples from healthy donors and cancer patients. V gave up 4 bases and J gave up 0 bases, with 6 bases separating them. This CDR3 has 13 residues. Per the germline V gene, CDR1 is LNHDA and CDR2 is SQIVND (reference sequence). Profiling relied on immunoSEQ multiplex PCR, and the TCRdb table lists in-frame clones only, not all of them. This sample has under 150,000 clones; over 85% occur once, and the top ten carry less than 4%. The chain employs TRBV19 and TRBJ1-2, with D tentatively TRBD1 (6 bases). The sequenced sample consisted of blood. The receptor was derived from a man aged 30 to 39 in good health. CDR3 amino acids: CASSRTANYGYTF. Written as DNA, the CDR3 is TGTGCCAGTAGTAGGACAGCTAACTATGGCTACACCTTC.